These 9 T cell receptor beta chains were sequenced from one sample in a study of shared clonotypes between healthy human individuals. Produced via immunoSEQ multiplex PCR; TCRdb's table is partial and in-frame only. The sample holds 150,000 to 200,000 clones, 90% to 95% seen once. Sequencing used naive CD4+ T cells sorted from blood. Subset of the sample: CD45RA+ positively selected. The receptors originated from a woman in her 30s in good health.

The chain's CDR3 is CASSFGGELSGNTIYF. The CDR3 DNA is TGTGCCAGCAGTTTTGGTGGGGAGTTGTCTGGAAACACCATATATTTT. The rearrangement joins TRBV28 to TRBJ1-3; D is unresolved. With 3 bases removed from V and 1 base from J, the gap between germline ends came to 13 bases. Germline V gene sequence: CDR1 MDHEN, CDR2 SYDVKM. The CDR3 runs to 16 residues. The full variable domain, rest sourced from reference TRBV28 and TRBJ1-3, is DVKVTQSSRYLVKRTGEKVFLECVQDMDHENMFWYRQDPGLGLRLIYFSYDVKMKEKGDIPEGYSVSREKKERFSLILESASTNQTSMYLCASSFGGELSGNTIYFGEGSWLTVV.

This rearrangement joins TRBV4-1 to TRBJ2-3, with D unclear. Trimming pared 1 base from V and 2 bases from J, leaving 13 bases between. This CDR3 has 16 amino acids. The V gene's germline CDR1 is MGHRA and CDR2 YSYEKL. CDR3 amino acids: CASSQGGSWDTDTQYF. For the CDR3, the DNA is TGCGCCAGCAGCCAAGGCGGTAGCTGGGACACAGATACGCAGTATTTT.

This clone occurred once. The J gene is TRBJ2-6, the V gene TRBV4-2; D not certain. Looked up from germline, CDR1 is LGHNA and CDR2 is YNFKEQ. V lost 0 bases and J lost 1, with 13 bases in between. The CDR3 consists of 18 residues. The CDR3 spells CASSQDHLVYSGANVLTF. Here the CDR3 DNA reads TGTGCCAGCAGCCAAGATCACCTTGTTTATTCTGGGGCCAACGTCCTGACTTTC.

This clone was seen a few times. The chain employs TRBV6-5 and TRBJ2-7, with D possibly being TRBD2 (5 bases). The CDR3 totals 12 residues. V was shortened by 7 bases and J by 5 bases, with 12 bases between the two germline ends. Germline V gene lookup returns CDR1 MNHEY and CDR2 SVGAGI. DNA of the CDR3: TGTGCCAGCACTGGGGTCGGGGACGAGCAGTACTTC. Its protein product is CASTGVGDEQYF.

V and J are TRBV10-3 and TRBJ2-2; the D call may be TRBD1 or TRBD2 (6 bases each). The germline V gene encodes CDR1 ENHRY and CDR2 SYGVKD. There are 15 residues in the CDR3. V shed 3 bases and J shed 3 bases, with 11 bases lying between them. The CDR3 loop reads CAISEGGGDTGELFF. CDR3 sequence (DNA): TGTGCCATCAGTGAAGGGGGAGGTGACACCGGGGAGCTGTTTTTT.

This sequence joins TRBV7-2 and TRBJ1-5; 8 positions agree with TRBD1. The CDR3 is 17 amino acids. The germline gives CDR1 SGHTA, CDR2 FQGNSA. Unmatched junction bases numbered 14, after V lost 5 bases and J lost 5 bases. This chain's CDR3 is CASSVRVRGQGYQPQHF. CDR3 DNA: TGTGCCAGCAGCGTTCGAGTCAGAGGACAGGGTTATCAGCCCCAGCATTTT.

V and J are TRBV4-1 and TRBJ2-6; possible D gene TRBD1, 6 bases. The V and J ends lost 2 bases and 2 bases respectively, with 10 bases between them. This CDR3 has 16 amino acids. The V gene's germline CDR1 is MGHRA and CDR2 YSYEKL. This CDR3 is CASSQPSGAGANVLTF. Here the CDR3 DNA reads TGCGCCAGCAGCCAACCGTCAGGGGCTGGGGCCAACGTCCTGACTTTC.

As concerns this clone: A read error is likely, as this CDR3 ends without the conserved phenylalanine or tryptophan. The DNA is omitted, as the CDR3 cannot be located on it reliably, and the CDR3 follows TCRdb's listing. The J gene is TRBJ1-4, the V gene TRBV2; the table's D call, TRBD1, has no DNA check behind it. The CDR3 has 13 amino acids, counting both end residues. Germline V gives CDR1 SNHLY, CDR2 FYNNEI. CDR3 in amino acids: CASSEAEWTGNSV.

The CDR3 DNA reads TGTGCCAGCAATGTAGGGGGGAACACTGAAGCTTTCTTT. Its protein product is CASNVGGNTEAFF. The V and J genes are TRBV28 and TRBJ1-1, with a weak D call TRBD1 (6 bases). Trimming cost V 7 bases and J 1 base, with 10 bases left between them. This CDR3 spans 13 amino acids. Germline values: CDR1 MDHEN, CDR2 SYDVKM.